This T cell receptor beta chain was documented in a study of T cell responses to AZD1222 COVID-19 vaccine. Whole-study findings and limits: The study sampled repertoires only after the peak T cell response. Reportedly, nearly half of unique spike TCRs recognized epitopes outside B.1.351/B.1.1.7 mutations. Clonal diversity was possibly underestimated; the donors were predominantly white British and more often female. Rises in breadth and depth of Spike-specific TCRs came after two AZD1222 doses.

Assay: immunoSEQ multiplex PCR; the TCRdb copy retains only in-frame clones and omits some. Of some 130,000 clones listed, just over 85% are singletons. Notes on this clone: Its target is not known.

This sample comprised peripheral blood, obtained on day 0 of MenACWY control vaccination. The sequence came from an adult in good health.

The CDR3 coding sequence is TGTGCCAGCAGTTTGGGCGGGAGTCAAGAGACCCAGTACTTC. Translating it yields CASSLGGSQETQYF. The chain joins TRBV28 to TRBJ2-5; TRBD2 agrees at 7 bases. The CDR3 extends over 14 amino acids. CDR1 MDHEN and CDR2 SYDVKM come from the germline V gene. After removal of 3 bases from V and 2 bases from J, the junction contained 3 bases not matched to a gene.